This TCR beta chain was obtained from a study of blood T cells in healthy people across ages. This CDR3 is 15 amino acids long. Germline CDR1 reads MNHEY; CDR2 reads SVGAGI. The ends lost 6 bases at V and 3 bases at J; junction bases unmatched: 7. This clonotype was detected only a few times. A sample-barcoded 5' primer and a J-beta primer mix were used in a second PCR of roughly 7 to 12 cycles. Each sample provided no less than 2.5 million CDR3-containing paired-end reads. MiXCR, run by TCRdb on the 5' RACE reads, gives a single entry per CDR3 protein. Of hundreds of thousands of distinct CDR3 sequences in the sample, roughly 31% were seen once.

Sequencing was performed on blood. The sequence derives from a woman older than 75 in good health. This chain uses TRBV6-5 with TRBJ1-4, with 7 bases matching TRBD1. The CDR3 bases are TGTGCCAGCAGCAAATCGGACAGGTCTAATGAAAAACTGTTTTTT. Amino acids: CASSKSDRSNEKLFF.